This TCR beta chain was retrieved from a study of T-cell memory formation after mild COVID-19. TCRdb itself ran the 5' RACE reads through MiXCR, one entry per CDR3 protein. The sample comprises more than 400,000 distinct CDR3 sequences, over 15% of which are singletons, and 12% rests with the top ten. Germline CDR1 is SEHNR and CDR2 is FQNEAQ (reference sequence). V was pared by 4 bases and J by 1 base, with 9 bases of the junction left unmatched. CDR3 length equals 16 residues. The source material was PBMCs or a T cell subset sorted from them (not recorded which). The chain has TRBV7-9 and TRBJ1-2, with 7 bases aligning to TRBD1. This sequence originates from an adult woman who had mild COVID-19 (a few samples of this study predate the infection). Cell type and time point are not known. The CDR3 loop reads CASSSSGTVYNYGYTF. In nucleotides, the CDR3 is TGTGCCAGCAGCTCTTCCGGGACAGTTTATAACTATGGCTACACCTTC.